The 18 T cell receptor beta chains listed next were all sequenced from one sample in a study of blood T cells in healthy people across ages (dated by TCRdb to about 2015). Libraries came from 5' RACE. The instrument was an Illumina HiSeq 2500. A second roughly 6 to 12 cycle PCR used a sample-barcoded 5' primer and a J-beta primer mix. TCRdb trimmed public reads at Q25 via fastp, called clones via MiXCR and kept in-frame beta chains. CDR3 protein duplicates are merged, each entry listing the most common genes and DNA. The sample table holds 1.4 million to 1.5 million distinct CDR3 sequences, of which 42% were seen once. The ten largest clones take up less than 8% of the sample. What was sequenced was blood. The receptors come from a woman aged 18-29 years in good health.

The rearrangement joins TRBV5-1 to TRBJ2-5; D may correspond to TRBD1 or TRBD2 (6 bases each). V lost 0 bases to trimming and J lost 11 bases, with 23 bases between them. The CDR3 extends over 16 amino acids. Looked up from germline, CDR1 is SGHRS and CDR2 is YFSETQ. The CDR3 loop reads CASSLGLAPGDNEQYF. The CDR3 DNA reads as TGCGCCAGCAGCTTGGGTCTAGCGCCAGGGGACAATGAGCAGTACTTC.

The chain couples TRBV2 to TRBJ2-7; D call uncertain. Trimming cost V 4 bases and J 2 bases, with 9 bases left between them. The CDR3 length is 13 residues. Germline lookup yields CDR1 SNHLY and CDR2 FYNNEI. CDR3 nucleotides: TGTGCCAGCAGTGTCCGGCCCCCCTACGAGCAGTACTTC. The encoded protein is CASSVRPPYEQYF.

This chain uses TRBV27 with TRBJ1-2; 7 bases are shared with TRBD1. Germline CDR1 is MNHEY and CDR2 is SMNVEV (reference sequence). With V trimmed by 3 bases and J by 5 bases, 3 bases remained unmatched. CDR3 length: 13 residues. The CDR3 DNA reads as TGTGCCAGCAGTTTTAAGGGGGCGTATGGCTACACCTTC. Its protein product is CASSFKGAYGYTF.

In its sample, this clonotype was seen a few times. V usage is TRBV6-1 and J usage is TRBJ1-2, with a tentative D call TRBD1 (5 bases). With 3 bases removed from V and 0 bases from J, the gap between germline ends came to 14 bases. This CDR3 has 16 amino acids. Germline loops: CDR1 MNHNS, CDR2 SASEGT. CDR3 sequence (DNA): TGTGCCAGCAGTGAGTTTGGGACCCCGGCTAACTATGGCTACACCTTC. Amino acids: CASSEFGTPANYGYTF.

This chain's CDR3 is CASSFRDSGANVLTF. The CDR3 DNA reads as TGTGCCAGCAGTTTTAGAGACTCTGGGGCCAACGTCCTGACTTTC. The chain joins TRBV12-3 or TRBV12-4 to TRBJ2-6; no firm D call. The CDR3 has 15 amino acids. Trimming cost V 3 bases and J 0 bases, with 6 bases left between them.

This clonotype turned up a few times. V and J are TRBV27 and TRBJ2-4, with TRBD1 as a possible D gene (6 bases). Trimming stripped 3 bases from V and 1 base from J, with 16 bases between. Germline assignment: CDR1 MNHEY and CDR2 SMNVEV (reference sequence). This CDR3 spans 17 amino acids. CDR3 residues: CASSLGFWGQAKNIQYF. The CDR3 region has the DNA TGTGCCAGCAGTTTGGGTTTCTGGGGGCAGGCCAAAAACATTCAGTACTTC.

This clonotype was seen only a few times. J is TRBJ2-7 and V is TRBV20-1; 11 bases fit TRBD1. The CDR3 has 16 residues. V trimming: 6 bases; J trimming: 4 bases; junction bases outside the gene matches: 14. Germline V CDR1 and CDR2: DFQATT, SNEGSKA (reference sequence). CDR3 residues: CSAVRDRGSLVYEQYF. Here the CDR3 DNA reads TGCAGTGCAGTCCGGGACAGGGGGTCTCTTGTTTACGAGCAGTACTTC.

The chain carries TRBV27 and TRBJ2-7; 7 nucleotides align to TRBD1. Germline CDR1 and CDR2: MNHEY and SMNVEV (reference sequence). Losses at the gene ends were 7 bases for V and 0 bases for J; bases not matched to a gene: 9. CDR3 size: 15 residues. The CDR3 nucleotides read TGTGCCAGCACCCCCGAAGGGGGCGGCTCCTACGAGCAGTACTTC. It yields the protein CASTPEGGGSYEQYF.

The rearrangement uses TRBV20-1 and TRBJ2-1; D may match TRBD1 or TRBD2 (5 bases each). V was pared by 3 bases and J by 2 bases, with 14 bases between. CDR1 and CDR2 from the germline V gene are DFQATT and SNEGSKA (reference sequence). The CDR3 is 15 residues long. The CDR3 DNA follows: TGCAGTGCTAGCCCAGGTGGGGGAACCTACAATGAGCAGTTCTTC. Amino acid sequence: CSASPGGGTYNEQFF.

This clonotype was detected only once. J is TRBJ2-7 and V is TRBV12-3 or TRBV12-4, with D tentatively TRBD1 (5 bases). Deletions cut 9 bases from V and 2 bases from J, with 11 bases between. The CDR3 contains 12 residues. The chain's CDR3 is CASNRSTYEQYF. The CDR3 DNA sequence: TGTGCCAGTAACAGGAGTACCTACGAGCAGTACTTC.

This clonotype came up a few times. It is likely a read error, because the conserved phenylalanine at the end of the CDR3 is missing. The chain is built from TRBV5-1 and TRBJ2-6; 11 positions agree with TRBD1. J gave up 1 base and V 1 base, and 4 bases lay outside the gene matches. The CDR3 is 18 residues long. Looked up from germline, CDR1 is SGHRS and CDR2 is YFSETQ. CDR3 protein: CASSLNGQGASGANVLTY. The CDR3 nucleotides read TGCGCCAGCAGCTTGAATGGACAGGGGGCGTCTGGGGCCAACGTCCTGACTTAC.

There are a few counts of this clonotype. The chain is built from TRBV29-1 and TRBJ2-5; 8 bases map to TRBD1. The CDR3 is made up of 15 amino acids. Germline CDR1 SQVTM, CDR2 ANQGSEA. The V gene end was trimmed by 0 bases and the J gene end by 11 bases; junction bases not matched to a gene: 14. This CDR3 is CSVEDDPGGFNEQYF. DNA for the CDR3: TGCAGCGTTGAAGATGACCCAGGGGGCTTCAATGAGCAGTACTTC.

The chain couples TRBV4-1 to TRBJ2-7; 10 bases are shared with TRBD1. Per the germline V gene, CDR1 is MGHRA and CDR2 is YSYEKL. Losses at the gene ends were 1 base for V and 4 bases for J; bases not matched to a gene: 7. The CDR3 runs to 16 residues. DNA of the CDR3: TGCGCCAGCAGCCAAGGATGGGACAGGGGTTTATACGAGCAGTACTTC. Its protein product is CASSQGWDRGLYEQYF.

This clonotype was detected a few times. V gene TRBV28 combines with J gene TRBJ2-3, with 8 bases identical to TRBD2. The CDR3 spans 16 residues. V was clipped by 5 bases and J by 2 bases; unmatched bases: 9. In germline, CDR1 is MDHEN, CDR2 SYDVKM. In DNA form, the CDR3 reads TGTGCCAGCAGTCCCAATGGGCGGGGGGCCACAGATACGCAGTATTTT. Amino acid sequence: CASSPNGRGATDTQYF.

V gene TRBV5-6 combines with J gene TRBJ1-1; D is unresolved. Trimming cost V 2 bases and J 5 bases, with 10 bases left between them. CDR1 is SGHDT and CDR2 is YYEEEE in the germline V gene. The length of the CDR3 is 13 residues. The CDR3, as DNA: TGTGCCAGCAGCTTCCGGGTGAGAACTGAAGCTTTCTTT. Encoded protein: CASSFRVRTEAFF.

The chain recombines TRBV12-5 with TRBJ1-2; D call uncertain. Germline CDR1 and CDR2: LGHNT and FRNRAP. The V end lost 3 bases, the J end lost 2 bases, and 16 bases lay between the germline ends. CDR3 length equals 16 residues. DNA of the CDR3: TGTGCTAGTGGTTTAGCCCCCGGGGAGTGGAACTATGGCTACACCTTC. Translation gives CASGLAPGEWNYGYTF.

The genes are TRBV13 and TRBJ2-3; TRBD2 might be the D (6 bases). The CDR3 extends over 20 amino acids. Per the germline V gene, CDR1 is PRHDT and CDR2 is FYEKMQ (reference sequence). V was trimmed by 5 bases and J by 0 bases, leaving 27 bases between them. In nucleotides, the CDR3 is TGTGCCAGCAGCCTTCCCCGGGGGAGCGGGCGCCTCTCTAGCACAGATACGCAGTATTTT. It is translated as CASSLPRGSGRLSSTDTQYF.

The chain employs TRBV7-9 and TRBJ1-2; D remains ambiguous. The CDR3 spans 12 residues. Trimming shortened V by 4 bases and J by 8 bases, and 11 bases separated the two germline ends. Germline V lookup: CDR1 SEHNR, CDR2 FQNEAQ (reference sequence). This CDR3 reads CASSSLGQGYTF. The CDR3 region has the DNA TGTGCCAGCAGCTCCCTCGGCCAAGGCTACACCTTC.